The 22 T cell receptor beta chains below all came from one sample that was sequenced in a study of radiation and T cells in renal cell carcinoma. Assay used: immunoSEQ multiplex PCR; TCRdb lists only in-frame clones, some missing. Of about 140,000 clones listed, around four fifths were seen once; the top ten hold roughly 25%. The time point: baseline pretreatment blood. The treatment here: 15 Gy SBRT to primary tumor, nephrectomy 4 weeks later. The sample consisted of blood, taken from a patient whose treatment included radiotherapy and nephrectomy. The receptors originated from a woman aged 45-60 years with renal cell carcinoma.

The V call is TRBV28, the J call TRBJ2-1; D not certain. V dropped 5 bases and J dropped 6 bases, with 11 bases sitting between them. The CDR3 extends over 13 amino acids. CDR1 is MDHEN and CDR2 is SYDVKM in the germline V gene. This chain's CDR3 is CASSDTVVNEQFF. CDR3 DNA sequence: TGTGCCAGCAGTGACACGGTCGTCAATGAGCAGTTCTTC.

CDR3 bases: TGTGCCAGCAGCACCGGGACAGGGTCTACCGGGGAGCTGTTTTTT. This codes for CASSTGTGSTGELFF. This rearrangement joins TRBV7-2 to TRBJ2-2; 9 nucleotides match TRBD1. The CDR3 totals 15 residues. Germline V CDR1 and CDR2: SGHTA, FQGNSA. V was pared by 5 bases and J by 5 bases, with 6 bases of the junction left unmatched.

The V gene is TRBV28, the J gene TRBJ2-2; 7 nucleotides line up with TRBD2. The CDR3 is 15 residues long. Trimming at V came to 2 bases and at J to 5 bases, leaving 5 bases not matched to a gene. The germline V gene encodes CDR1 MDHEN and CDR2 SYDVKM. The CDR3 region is CASSLVREGTGELFF. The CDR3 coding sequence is TGTGCCAGCAGTTTAGTCAGGGAGGGTACCGGGGAGCTGTTTTTT.

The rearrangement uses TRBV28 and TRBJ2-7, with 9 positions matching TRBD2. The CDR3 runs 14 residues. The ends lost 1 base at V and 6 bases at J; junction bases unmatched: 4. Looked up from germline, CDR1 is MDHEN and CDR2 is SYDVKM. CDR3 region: CASSLLRGGREQYF. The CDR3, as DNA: TGTGCCAGCAGTTTATTGCGGGGGGGCCGCGAGCAGTACTTC.

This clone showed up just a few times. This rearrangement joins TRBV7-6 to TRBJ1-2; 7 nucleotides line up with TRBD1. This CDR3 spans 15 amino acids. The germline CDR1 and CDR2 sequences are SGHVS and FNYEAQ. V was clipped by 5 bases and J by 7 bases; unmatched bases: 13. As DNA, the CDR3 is TGTGCCAGCAGCCAATCGACAGGGCTCTATCGTGGCTACACCTTC. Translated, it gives CASSQSTGLYRGYTF. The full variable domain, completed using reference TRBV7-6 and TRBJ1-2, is GAGVSQSPRYKVTKRGQDVALRCDPISGHVSLYWYRQALGQGPEFLTYFNYEAQQDKSGLPNDRFSAERPEGSISTLTIQRTEQRDSAMYRCASSQSTGLYRGYTFGSGTRLTVV.

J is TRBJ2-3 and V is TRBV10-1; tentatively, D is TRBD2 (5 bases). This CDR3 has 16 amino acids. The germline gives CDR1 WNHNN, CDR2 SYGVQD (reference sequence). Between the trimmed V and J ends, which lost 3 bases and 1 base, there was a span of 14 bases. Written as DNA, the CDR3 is TGCGCCAGCAGTGAAAACCCCGAGAGGGGCACAGATACGCAGTATTTT. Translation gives CASSENPERGTDTQYF.

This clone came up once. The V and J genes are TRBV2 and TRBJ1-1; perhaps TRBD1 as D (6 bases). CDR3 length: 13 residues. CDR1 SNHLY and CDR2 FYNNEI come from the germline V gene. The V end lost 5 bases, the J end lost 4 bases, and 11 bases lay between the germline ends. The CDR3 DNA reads TGTGCCAGCAGTACAGACAGGACCACTGAAGCTTTCTTT. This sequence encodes CASSTDRTTEAFF. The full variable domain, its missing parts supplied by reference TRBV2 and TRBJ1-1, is EPEVTQTPSHQVTQMGQEVILRCVPISNHLYFYWYRQILGQKVEFLVSFYNNEISEKSEIFDDQFSVERPDGSNFTLKIRSTKLEDSAMYFCASSTDRTTEAFFGQGTRLTVV.

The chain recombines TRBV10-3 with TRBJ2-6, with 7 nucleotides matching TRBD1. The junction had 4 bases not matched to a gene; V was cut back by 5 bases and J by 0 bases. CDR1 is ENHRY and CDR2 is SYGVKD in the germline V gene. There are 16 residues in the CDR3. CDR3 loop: CAISTGDVSGANVLTF. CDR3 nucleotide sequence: TGTGCCATCAGTACAGGGGACGTCTCTGGGGCCAACGTCCTGACTTTC.

CDR3 DNA sequence: TGTGCCAGCAGCTTAACCGCAGACTATGGCTACACCTTC. Its protein product is CASSLTADYGYTF. The J gene is TRBJ1-2, the V gene TRBV7-2; D gene ambiguous. Germline lookup yields CDR1 SGHTA and CDR2 FQGNSA. V dropped 2 bases and J dropped 3 bases, with 7 bases sitting between them. The CDR3 loop spans 13 amino acids. Using reference TRBV7-2 and TRBJ1-2 for the parts outside the CDR3, the full variable domain is GAGVSQSPSNKVTEKGKDVELRCDPISGHTALYWYRQSLGQGLEFLIYFQGNSAPDKSGLPSDRFSAERTGGSVSTLTIQRTQQEDSAVYLCASSLTADYGYTFGSGTRLTVV.

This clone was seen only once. DNA of the CDR3: TGTGCCAGCAGCCCCGGGATTTTGAACACCGGGGAGCTGTTTTTT. Translating gives CASSPGILNTGELFF. The chain couples TRBV9 to TRBJ2-2; D is possibly TRBD2 (5 bases). Germline values: CDR1 SGDLS, CDR2 YYNGEE. The CDR3 loop spans 15 amino acids. Trimming removed 4 bases at V and 1 base at J, with 11 bases between.

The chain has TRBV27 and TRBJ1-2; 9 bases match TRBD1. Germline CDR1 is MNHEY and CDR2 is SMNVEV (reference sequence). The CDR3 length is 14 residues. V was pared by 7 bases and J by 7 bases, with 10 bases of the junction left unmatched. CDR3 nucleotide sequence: TGTGCCAGCAAACCGGGACAGGGTACGTCTGGCTACACCTTC. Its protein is CASKPGQGTSGYTF.

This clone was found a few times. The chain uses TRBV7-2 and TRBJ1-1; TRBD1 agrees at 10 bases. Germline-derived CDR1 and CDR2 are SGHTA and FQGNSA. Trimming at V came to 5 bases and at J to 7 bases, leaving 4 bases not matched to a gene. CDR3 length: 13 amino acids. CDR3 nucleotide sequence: TGTGCCAGCAGCGCGGGACAGGGGATTGAAGCTTTCTTT. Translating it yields CASSAGQGIEAFF. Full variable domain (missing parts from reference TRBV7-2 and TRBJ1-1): GAGVSQSPSNKVTEKGKDVELRCDPISGHTALYWYRQSLGQGLEFLIYFQGNSAPDKSGLPSDRFSAERTGGSVSTLTIQRTQQEDSAVYLCASSAGQGIEAFFGQGTRLTVV.

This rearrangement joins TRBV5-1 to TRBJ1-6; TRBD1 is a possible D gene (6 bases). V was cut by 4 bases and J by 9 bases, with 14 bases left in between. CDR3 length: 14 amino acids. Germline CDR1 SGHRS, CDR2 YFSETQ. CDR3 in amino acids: CASSPEGGRSPLHF. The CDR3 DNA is TGCGCCAGCAGCCCCGAAGGGGGGCGTTCACCCCTCCACTTT.

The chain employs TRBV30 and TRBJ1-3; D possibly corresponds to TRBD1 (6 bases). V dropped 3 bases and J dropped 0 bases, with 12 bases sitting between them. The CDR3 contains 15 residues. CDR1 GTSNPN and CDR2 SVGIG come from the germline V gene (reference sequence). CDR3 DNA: TGTGCCTGGAGGCGAGGGGGGGCCTCTGGAAACACCATATATTTT. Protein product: CAWRRGGASGNTIYF.

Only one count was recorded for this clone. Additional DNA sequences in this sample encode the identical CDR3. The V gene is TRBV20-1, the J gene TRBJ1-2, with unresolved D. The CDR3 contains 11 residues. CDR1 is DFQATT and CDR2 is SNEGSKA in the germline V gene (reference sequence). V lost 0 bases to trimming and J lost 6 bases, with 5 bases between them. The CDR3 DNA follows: TGCAGTGCTAGAGACCTAAATGGCTACACCTTC. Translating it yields CSARDLNGYTF.

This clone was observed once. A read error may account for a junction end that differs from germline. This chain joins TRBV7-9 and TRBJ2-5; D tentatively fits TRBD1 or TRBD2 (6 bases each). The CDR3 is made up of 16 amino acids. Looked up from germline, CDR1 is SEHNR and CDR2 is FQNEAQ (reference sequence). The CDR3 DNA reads TGTGCCAGCAGCTCTGGAGTAGGGACAAGAGACCCAGGAGGGGACTTC. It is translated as CASSSGVGTRDPGGDF.

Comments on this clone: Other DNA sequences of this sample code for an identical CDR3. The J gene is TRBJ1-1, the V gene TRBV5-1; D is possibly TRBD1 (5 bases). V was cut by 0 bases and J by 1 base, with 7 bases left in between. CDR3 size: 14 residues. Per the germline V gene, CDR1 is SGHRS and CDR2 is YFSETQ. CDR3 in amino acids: CASSLAGGNTEAFF. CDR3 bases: TGCGCCAGCAGCTTGGCCGGGGGGAACACTGAAGCTTTCTTT.

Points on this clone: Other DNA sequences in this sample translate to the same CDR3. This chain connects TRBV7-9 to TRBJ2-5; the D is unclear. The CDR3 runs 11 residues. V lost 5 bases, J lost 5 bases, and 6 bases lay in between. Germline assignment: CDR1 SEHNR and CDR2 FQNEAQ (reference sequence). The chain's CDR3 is CASSLFETQYF. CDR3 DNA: TGTGCCAGCAGCCTTTTTGAGACCCAGTACTTC.

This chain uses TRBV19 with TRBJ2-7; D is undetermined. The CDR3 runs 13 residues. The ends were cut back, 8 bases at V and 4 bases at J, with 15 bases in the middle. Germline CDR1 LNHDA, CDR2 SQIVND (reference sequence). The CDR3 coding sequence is TGTGCCAGTGGAAGTGGGTCAGCATACGAGCAGTACTTC. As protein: CASGSGSAYEQYF. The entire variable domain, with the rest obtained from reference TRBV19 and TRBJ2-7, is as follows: DGGITQSPKYLFRKEGQNVTLSCEQNLNHDAMYWYRQDPGQGLRLIYYSQIVNDFQKGDIAEGYSVSREKKESFPLTVTSAQKNPTAFYLCASGSGSAYEQYFGPGTRLTVT.

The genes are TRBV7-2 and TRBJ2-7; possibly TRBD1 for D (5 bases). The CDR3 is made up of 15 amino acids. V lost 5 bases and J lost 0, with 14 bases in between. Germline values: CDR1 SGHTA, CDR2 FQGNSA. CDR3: CASSTQAKSSYEQYF. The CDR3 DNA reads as TGTGCCAGCAGCACACAGGCAAAAAGCTCCTACGAGCAGTACTTC.

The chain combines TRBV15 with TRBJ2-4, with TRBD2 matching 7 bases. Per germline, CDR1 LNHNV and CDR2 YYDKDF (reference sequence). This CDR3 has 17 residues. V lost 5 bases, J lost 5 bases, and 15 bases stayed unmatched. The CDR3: CATSAGQGKREENIQYF. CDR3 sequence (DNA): TGTGCCACCAGCGCAGGGCAGGGAAAGCGGGAAGAAAACATTCAGTACTTC. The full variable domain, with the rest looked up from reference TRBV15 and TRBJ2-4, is DAMVIQNPRYQVTQFGKPVTLSCSQTLNHNVMYWYQQKSSQAPKLLFHYYDKDFNNEADTPDNFQSRRPNTSFCFLDIRSPGLGDTAMYLCATSAGQGKREENIQYFGAGTRLSVL.

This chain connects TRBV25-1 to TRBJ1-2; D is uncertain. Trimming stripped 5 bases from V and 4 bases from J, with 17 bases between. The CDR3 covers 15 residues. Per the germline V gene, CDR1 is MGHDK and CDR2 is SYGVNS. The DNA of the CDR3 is TGTGCCAGCAGTCCTCCGGGTGAGGGTACCTATGGCTACACCTTC. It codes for CASSPPGEGTYGYTF.